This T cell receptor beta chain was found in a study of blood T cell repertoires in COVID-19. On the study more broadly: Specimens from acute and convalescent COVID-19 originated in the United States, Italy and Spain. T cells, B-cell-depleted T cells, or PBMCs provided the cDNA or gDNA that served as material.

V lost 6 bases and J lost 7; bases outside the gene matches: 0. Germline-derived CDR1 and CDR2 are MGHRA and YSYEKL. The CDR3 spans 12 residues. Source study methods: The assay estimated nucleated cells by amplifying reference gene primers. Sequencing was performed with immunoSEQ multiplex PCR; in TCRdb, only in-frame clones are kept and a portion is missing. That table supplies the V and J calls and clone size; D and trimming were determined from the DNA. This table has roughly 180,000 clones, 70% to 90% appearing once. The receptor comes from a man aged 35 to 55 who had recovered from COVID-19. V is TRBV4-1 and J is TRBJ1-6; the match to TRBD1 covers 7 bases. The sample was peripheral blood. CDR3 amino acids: CASRTGNSPLHF. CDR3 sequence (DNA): TGCGCCAGCAGGACAGGGAATTCACCCCTCCACTTT.